One sample yielded the 3 T cell receptor beta chains listed below, sequenced in a study of blood T cell repertoires in COVID-19. Measured with immunoSEQ multiplex PCR; TCRdb has only the in-frame clones, and not every one. The sample has 180,000 or so clones; about 84% are singletons. The sequenced material came from PBMCs or T cells enriched from blood (not recorded which). The receptor set was obtained from a woman aged 25 to 45 who had recovered from COVID-19.

This chain connects TRBV5-4 to TRBJ1-2; 9 bases fit TRBD1. The CDR3 contains 15 residues. The V gene end was trimmed by 1 base and the J gene end by 4 bases; junction bases not matched to a gene: 5. Germline loops: CDR1 SGHNT, CDR2 YYREEE (reference sequence). In DNA form, the CDR3 reads TGTGCCAGCAGCTTGCGGGGACAGGGTTTCTATGGCTACACCTTC. It is translated as CASSLRGQGFYGYTF.

V is TRBV2 and J is TRBJ1-2; D call uncertain. V was shortened by 2 bases and J by 4 bases, with 8 bases between the two germline ends. CDR3 length equals 13 residues. The germline CDR1 and CDR2 sequences are SNHLY and FYNNEI. CDR3 protein: CASSESRSYGYTF. In nucleotides, the CDR3 is TGTGCCAGCAGTGAAAGCCGGAGCTATGGCTACACCTTC.

In regard to this clone: Other DNA sequences in this specimen translate into the identical CDR3. The V gene is TRBV5-1, the J gene TRBJ1-1, with no clear D. The V and J ends lost 1 base and 1 base respectively, with 5 bases between them. CDR3 size: 13 residues. Germline CDR1 and CDR2: SGHRS and YFSETQ. The CDR3 region is CASSLTGNTEAFF. The CDR3 DNA sequence: TGCGCCAGCAGCTTGACGGGGAACACTGAAGCTTTCTTT.